This TCR beta chain originates from a study of blood T cells in healthy people across ages. Study-wide results and limits: Lack of knowledge of donor CMV status possibly confounded expanded clonotype changes.

Germline-derived CDR1 and CDR2 are DFQATT and SNEGSKA (reference sequence). The length of the CDR3 is 12 residues. Between the trimmed V and J ends, which lost 1 base and 7 bases, there was a span of 8 bases. Remarks on this clonotype: Its specificity is not known.

Together with a sample-barcoded 5' primer, a J-beta primer mix was included in a second PCR lasting 7 to 11 cycles. From the 5' RACE reads, TCRdb called clonotypes with MiXCR, one entry per CDR3 protein. The table includes 450,000 to 700,000 distinct CDR3 sequences, 25% to 30% detected once. Sequenced input: blood. The TCR was taken from a woman in her 70s in good health. This chain joins TRBV20-1 and TRBJ2-1; D is unresolved. The CDR3 bases are TGCAGTGCTAGAGTTTCAATGAATGAGCAGTTCTTC. Its protein product is CSARVSMNEQFF.